Presented here are 30 T cell receptor beta chains from one specimen sequenced in a study of OX40 agonist ivuxolimab in advanced cancers. The method behind the library was the immunoSEQ multiplex PCR assay. What TCRdb holds here is the immuneACCESS table cut down to in-frame rearrangements. Part of the clones is not present; checked against another copy, under half of the missing clones reflect an unresolved V gene, and the others are unexplained. This sample gives over 85,000 clones in total; 91% of them show up just once. Of the sample, 0.31% falls within the top ten clones. Source: CD4+ or CD8+ T cells sorted from blood, taken in a trial of the OX40 agonist ivuxolimab. The receptors shown here come from an adult with an advanced solid tumor such as melanoma, head and neck, liver or kidney cancer.

The chain combines TRBV19 with TRBJ1-3; the D is unclear. CDR1 and CDR2 from the germline V gene are LNHDA and SQIVND (reference sequence). The CDR3 spans 12 residues. V gave up 6 bases and J gave up 8 bases, with 11 bases separating them. In DNA form, the CDR3 reads TGTGCCAGTAGCCCCCGACGGGACACCATATATTTT. Translation gives CASSPRRDTIYF.

A word on this clone: Distinct nucleotide sequences in the sample also encode this CDR3. The chain links TRBV7-2 to TRBJ2-7, with D perhaps TRBD1 or TRBD2 (5 bases each). CDR3 size: 15 residues. CDR1 is SGHTA and CDR2 is FQGNSA in the germline V gene. V gave up 0 bases and J gave up 0 bases, with 9 bases separating them. CDR3 residues: CASSLAGTSSYEQYF. The CDR3 nucleotides are TGTGCCAGCAGCTTAGCGGGGACCAGCTCCTACGAGCAGTACTTC. Filled out from reference TRBV7-2 and TRBJ2-7, the complete variable domain reads GAGVSQSPSNKVTEKGKDVELRCDPISGHTALYWYRQSLGQGLEFLIYFQGNSAPDKSGLPSDRFSAERTGGSVSTLTIQRTQQEDSAVYLCASSLAGTSSYEQYFGPGTRLTVT.

The chain combines TRBV5-1 with TRBJ2-3, with a tentative D call TRBD1 (5 bases). This CDR3 spans 13 amino acids. Germline V CDR1 and CDR2: SGHRS, YFSETQ. V was shortened by 9 bases and J by 0 bases, with 11 bases between the two germline ends. The CDR3 loop reads CATRVTSTDTQYF. The CDR3 region has the DNA TGCGCCACCAGGGTCACGAGCACAGATACGCAGTATTTT. Full variable domain (missing parts from reference TRBV5-1 and TRBJ2-3): KAGVTQTPRYLIKTRGQQVTLSCSPISGHRSVSWYQQTPGQGLQFLFEYFSETQRNKGNFPGRFSGRQFSNSRSEMNVSTLELGDSALYLCATRVTSTDTQYFGPGTRLTVL.

This chain connects TRBV28 to TRBJ1-2, with a weak D call TRBD1 (5 bases). The CDR3 totals 14 residues. Trimming stripped 5 bases from V and 4 bases from J, with 14 bases between. Germline CDR1 MDHEN, CDR2 SYDVKM. The chain's CDR3 is CASSQQVSGYGYTF. In DNA, the CDR3 is TGTGCCAGCAGTCAACAGGTATCAGGCTATGGCTACACCTTC.

The genes are TRBV7-9 and TRBJ2-1; no clear D gene. This CDR3 has 14 amino acids. Deletions cut 2 bases from V and 2 bases from J, with 7 bases between. Germline CDR1 reads SEHNR; CDR2 reads FQNEAQ (reference sequence). CDR3 nucleotides: TGTGCCAGCAGCTTAACCGGAGCCTACAATGAGCAGTTCTTC. The encoded protein is CASSLTGAYNEQFF. Combining the CDR3 with reference TRBV7-9 and TRBJ2-1 gives the whole variable domain DTGVSQNPRHKITKRGQNVTFRCDPISEHNRLYWYRQTLGQGPEFLTYFQNEAQLEKSRLLSDRFSAERPKGSFSTLEIQRTEQGDSAMYLCASSLTGAYNEQFFGPGTRLTVL.

This clone was picked up a small number of times. This chain uses TRBV7-8 with TRBJ2-7, with D possibly being TRBD1 (5 bases). Germline V lookup: CDR1 SGHVS, CDR2 FQNEAQ. Trimming pared 1 base from V and 2 bases from J, leaving 9 bases between. This CDR3 region has 14 residues. In nucleotides, the CDR3 is TGTGCCAGCAGCTTAGACAGGTTAGCCTACGAGCAGTACTTC. Protein: CASSLDRLAYEQYF.

CDR3 in DNA: TGTGCCAGCAGTCCTGCAGGGGGCACTGAAGCTTTCTTT. This translates into CASSPAGGTEAFF. This chain connects TRBV28 to TRBJ1-1; 7 bases are shared with TRBD1. The CDR3 covers 13 residues. J gave up 4 bases and V 5 bases, and 4 bases lay outside the gene matches. Germline CDR1 MDHEN, CDR2 SYDVKM.

The V and J genes are TRBV11-2 and TRBJ2-7; D gene ambiguous. This CDR3 is 15 amino acids long. V was shortened by 5 bases and J by 4 bases, with 18 bases between the two germline ends. Looked up from germline, CDR1 is SGHAT and CDR2 is FQNNGV. The CDR3 DNA reads as TGTGCCAGCAGCCCACGGTCCAGGCTGACTTACGAGCAGTACTTC. Encoded protein: CASSPRSRLTYEQYF.

The rearrangement uses TRBV29-1 and TRBJ2-5, with D maybe TRBD2 (6 bases). V shed 3 bases and J shed 1 base, with 9 bases lying between them. The CDR3 extends over 13 amino acids. Per the germline V gene, CDR1 is SQVTM and CDR2 is ANQGSEA. The CDR3 loop is CSVDLGLQETQYF. The CDR3 DNA reads as TGCAGCGTTGATCTGGGACTCCAAGAGACCCAGTACTTC.

The rearrangement links TRBV7-2 to TRBJ1-4, with TRBD1 as a possible D gene (6 bases). V was pared by 4 bases and J by 7 bases, with 16 bases between. The CDR3 totals 15 residues. Germline loops: CDR1 SGHTA, CDR2 FQGNSA. CDR3 loop: CASSSGQTGGEKLFF. As DNA, the CDR3 is TGTGCCAGCAGCTCAGGACAGACTGGGGGTGAAAAACTGTTTTTT. Full variable domain (remainder filled in from reference TRBV7-2 and TRBJ1-4): GAGVSQSPSNKVTEKGKDVELRCDPISGHTALYWYRQSLGQGLEFLIYFQGNSAPDKSGLPSDRFSAERTGGSVSTLTIQRTQQEDSAVYLCASSSGQTGGEKLFFGSGTQLSVL.

The genes are TRBV19 and TRBJ2-7; tentative D call: TRBD1 (6 bases). Trimming shortened V by 1 base and J by 4 bases, and 14 bases separated the two germline ends. This CDR3 is 15 amino acids long. Germline V lookup: CDR1 LNHDA, CDR2 SQIVND (reference sequence). CDR3 region: CASSIVAQGRYEQYF. DNA for the CDR3: TGTGCCAGTAGTATAGTCGCACAGGGTAGATACGAGCAGTACTTC.

The chain employs TRBV2 and TRBJ1-1; 11 positions agree with TRBD1. Germline V gene sequence: CDR1 SNHLY, CDR2 FYNNEI. The CDR3 runs 14 residues. V trimming: 4 bases; J trimming: 3 bases; junction bases outside the gene matches: 1. The CDR3 sequence: CASSGDRGYTEAFF. The CDR3 DNA follows: TGTGCCAGCAGTGGGGACAGGGGGTACACTGAAGCTTTCTTT.

This chain's CDR3 is CASGYQYGYTF. The CDR3 nucleotides read TGTGCCAGCGGATACCAGTATGGCTACACCTTC. The J gene is TRBJ1-2, the V gene TRBV28; D not resolved. The CDR3 consists of 11 residues. Germline CDR1 MDHEN, CDR2 SYDVKM. The V end was cut by 8 bases, the J end by 5 bases, with 9 bases between.

The chain links TRBV7-2 to TRBJ2-1, with TRBD2 matching over 9 bases. CDR1 and CDR2 from the germline V gene are SGHTA and FQGNSA. This CDR3 is 15 amino acids long. The trim removed 1 base at V and 7 bases at J, leaving 5 bases unmatched. In DNA, the CDR3 is TGTGCCAGCAGCTTAGGAGGTAGCGGGAGAAATGAGCAGTTCTTC. Encoded protein: CASSLGGSGRNEQFF.

V gene TRBV28 combines with J gene TRBJ1-1, with D perhaps matching TRBD1 (5 bases). In germline, CDR1 is MDHEN, CDR2 SYDVKM. V lost 5 bases, J lost 2 bases, and 15 bases lay in between. The CDR3 contains 15 residues. CDR3 region: CASSNSGAGNTEAFF. The CDR3 region has the DNA TGTGCCAGCAGTAACTCCGGGGCAGGAAACACTGAAGCTTTCTTT.

In DNA, the CDR3 is TGTGCCAGCAGCCGGGGACTAGCGAACACAGATACGCAGTATTTT. Protein: CASSRGLANTDTQYF. The rearrangement uses TRBV5-4 and TRBJ2-3; 10 bases agree with TRBD2. Losses at the gene ends were 4 bases for V and 2 bases for J; bases not matched to a gene: 4. CDR3 length equals 15 residues. Per germline, CDR1 SGHNT and CDR2 YYREEE (reference sequence). The full variable domain, rest sourced from reference TRBV5-4 and TRBJ2-3, is ETGVTQSPTHLIKTRGQQVTLRCSSQSGHNTVSWYQQALGQGPQFIFQYYREEENGRGNFPPRFSGLQFPNYSSELNVNALELDDSALYLCASSRGLANTDTQYFGPGTRLTVL.

The CDR3 region has the DNA TGTGCCAGCAGCCTGGGACTACCGCGCGATGAGCAGTTCTTC. Translation gives CASSLGLPRDEQFF. The chain recombines TRBV28 with TRBJ2-1; 7 bases are a match to TRBD2. V lost 6 bases to trimming and J lost 8 bases; unmatched junction nucleotides: 10. The CDR3 has 14 amino acids. CDR1 and CDR2 (germline): MDHEN, SYDVKM.

The CDR3 protein is CASSDSRTAQETQYF. Written as DNA, the CDR3 is TGCGCCAGCAGTGATTCAAGGACAGCTCAAGAGACCCAGTACTTC. This chain joins TRBV10-2 and TRBJ2-5; D possibly corresponds to TRBD1 (6 bases). There are 15 residues in the CDR3. CDR1 and CDR2 from the germline V gene are WSHSY and SAAADI. V was cut by 3 bases and J by 2 bases, with 13 bases left in between.

V usage is TRBV9 and J usage is TRBJ2-1; 7 bases are a match to TRBD2. J lost 7 bases, V lost 0 bases, and 16 bases had no gene match. Per germline, CDR1 SGDLS and CDR2 YYNGEE. The CDR3 extends over 18 amino acids. The CDR3 DNA reads TGTGCCAGCAGCGTAGAGCCTAGCGGACGCCCAAGAGGGAATGAGCAGTTCTTC. This sequence encodes CASSVEPSGRPRGNEQFF. Complete variable domain (other parts from reference TRBV9 and TRBJ2-1): DSGVTQTPKHLITATGQRVTLRCSPRSGDLSVYWYQQSLDQGLQFLIQYYNGEERAKGNILERFSAQQFPDLHSELNLSSLELGDSALYFCASSVEPSGRPRGNEQFFGPGTRLTVL.

The V gene is TRBV6-1, the J gene TRBJ2-6, with a tentative D call TRBD1 (6 bases). Germline assignment: CDR1 MNHNS and CDR2 SASEGT. The length of the CDR3 is 16 residues. The V gene lost 4 bases and the J gene lost 0 bases, with 10 bases spanning the gap. CDR3 amino acids: CASSARQVSGANVLTF. CDR3 nucleotide sequence: TGTGCCAGCAGTGCCCGACAGGTCTCTGGGGCCAACGTCCTGACTTTC.

This chain uses TRBV5-5 with TRBJ1-2; perhaps TRBD1 as D (5 bases). Trimming shortened V by 3 bases and J by 1 base, and 13 bases separated the two germline ends. The CDR3 contains 15 residues. Per germline, CDR1 SGHKS and CDR2 YYEKEE (reference sequence). The CDR3 nucleotides are TGTGCCAGCAGCTGGACACCTCGGCTTAACTATGGCTACACCTTC. Its translation: CASSWTPRLNYGYTF. The full variable domain, its missing parts supplied by reference TRBV5-5 and TRBJ1-2, is DAGVTQSPTHLIKTRGQQVTLRCSPISGHKSVSWYQQVLGQGPQFIFQYYEKEERGRGNFPDRFSARQFPNYSSELNVNALLLGDSALYLCASSWTPRLNYGYTFGSGTRLTVV.

The sample holds one count of this clone. The chain couples TRBV7-2 to TRBJ2-2, with D possibly matching TRBD2 (5 bases). The length of the CDR3 is 16 residues. V was shortened by 3 bases and J by 4 bases, with 15 bases between the two germline ends. Germline loops: CDR1 SGHTA, CDR2 FQGNSA. CDR3 region: CASSFRRSSSTGELFF. CDR3 coding DNA: TGTGCCAGCAGCTTTAGGAGGAGTAGTAGCACCGGGGAGCTGTTTTTT. Using reference TRBV7-2 and TRBJ2-2 for the parts outside the CDR3, the full variable domain is GAGVSQSPSNKVTEKGKDVELRCDPISGHTALYWYRQSLGQGLEFLIYFQGNSAPDKSGLPSDRFSAERTGGSVSTLTIQRTQQEDSAVYLCASSFRRSSSTGELFFGEGSRLTVL.

The chain employs TRBV6-5 and TRBJ2-7, with D tentatively TRBD1 (6 bases). Germline CDR1 is MNHEY and CDR2 is SVGAGI. The CDR3 loop spans 12 amino acids. V shed 5 bases and J shed 7 bases, with 12 bases lying between them. For the CDR3, the DNA is TGTGCCAGCAGTGTTACAGGGCGGGAGCAGTACTTC. This codes for CASSVTGREQYF.

The rearrangement links TRBV5-1 to TRBJ2-5; tentatively, D is TRBD1 or TRBD2 (6 bases each). The germline CDR1 and CDR2 sequences are SGHRS and YFSETQ. Trimming left V 1 base short and J 5 bases short, with 9 bases between. CDR3 length: 13 residues. CDR3 nucleotide sequence: TGCGCCAGCAGCTTGAAAGGGGGGGAGACCCAGTACTTC. Translating it yields CASSLKGGETQYF.

V is TRBV6-5 and J is TRBJ2-7; 10 bases map to TRBD2. The CDR3 is made up of 15 amino acids. After removal of 6 bases from V and 7 bases from J, the junction contained 12 bases not matched to a gene. The germline V gene encodes CDR1 MNHEY and CDR2 SVGAGI. CDR3 in DNA: TGTGCCAGCAGCTTGAGCGGGAGGGCCCGGAGGGAGCAGTACTTC. Its translation is CASSLSGRARREQYF.

This sequence joins TRBV28 and TRBJ2-7; D may match TRBD1 or TRBD2 (6 bases each). Germline V gene lookup returns CDR1 MDHEN and CDR2 SYDVKM. CDR3 length equals 14 residues. V gave up 1 base and J gave up 3 bases, with 10 bases separating them. This CDR3 reads CASSLSGGLYEQYF. In DNA, the CDR3 is TGTGCCAGCAGTTTATCTGGGGGGCTCTACGAGCAGTACTTC.

The chain carries TRBV6-5 and TRBJ2-6; possibly TRBD2 for D (5 bases). The CDR3 length is 13 residues. Germline V gene sequence: CDR1 MNHEY, CDR2 SVGAGI. The CDR3 sequence: CATAVPGANVLTF. CDR3 nucleotide sequence: TGTGCAACAGCGGTACCTGGGGCCAACGTCCTGACTTTC.

The V and J genes are TRBV9 and TRBJ2-1; D uncertain. V lost 1 base and J lost 7, with 9 bases in between. The CDR3 length is 13 residues. Germline CDR1 is SGDLS and CDR2 is YYNGEE. CDR3 amino acids: CASSVSAGNEQFF. CDR3 in DNA: TGTGCCAGCAGCGTATCGGCTGGGAATGAGCAGTTCTTC.

V usage is TRBV15 and J usage is TRBJ1-1; 12 positions agree with TRBD1. V was pared by 5 bases and J by 8 bases, with 6 bases of the junction left unmatched. The germline gives CDR1 LNHNV, CDR2 YYDKDF (reference sequence). CDR3 size: 14 residues. The DNA for the CDR3 is TGTGCCACCAGCCGCGGGACAGGGGGCCGGGAAGCTTTCTTT. Protein product: CATSRGTGGREAFF.

V usage is TRBV5-5 and J usage is TRBJ2-1; D gene ambiguous. The V gene's germline CDR1 is SGHKS and CDR2 YYEKEE (reference sequence). CDR3 length: 14 residues. Trimming took 0 bases from V and 4 from J, leaving 8 bases between them. The CDR3 nucleotides are TGTGCCAGCAGCTTGGCACTGGATTACAATGAGCAGTTCTTC. This translates into CASSLALDYNEQFF.